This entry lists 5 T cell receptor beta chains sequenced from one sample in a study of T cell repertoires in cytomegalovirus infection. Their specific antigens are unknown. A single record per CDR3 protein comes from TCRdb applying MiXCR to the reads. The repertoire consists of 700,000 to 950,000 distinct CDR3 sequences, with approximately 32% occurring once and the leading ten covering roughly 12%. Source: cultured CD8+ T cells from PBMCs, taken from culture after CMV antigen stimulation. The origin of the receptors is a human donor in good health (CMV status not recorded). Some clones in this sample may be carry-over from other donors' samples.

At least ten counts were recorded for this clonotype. The CDR3 nucleotides read TGTGCCAGCAGCTTAGAGCCCAAGAACACCGGGGAGCTGTTTTTT. Residues: CASSLEPKNTGELFF. The V and J genes are TRBV11-1 and TRBJ2-2, with D unresolved. Germline V gene lookup returns CDR1 SGHAT and CDR2 FQDESV (reference sequence). The CDR3 length is 15 residues. V was cut by 1 base and J by 1 base, with 7 bases left in between. The full variable domain, in which reference TRBV11-1 and TRBJ2-2 provide the parts outside the CDR3, is EAEVAQSPRYKITEKSQAVAFWCDPISGHATLYWYRQILGQGPELLVQFQDESVVDDSQLPKDRFSAERLKGVDSTLKIQPAELGDSAMYLCASSLEPKNTGELFFGEGSRLTVL.

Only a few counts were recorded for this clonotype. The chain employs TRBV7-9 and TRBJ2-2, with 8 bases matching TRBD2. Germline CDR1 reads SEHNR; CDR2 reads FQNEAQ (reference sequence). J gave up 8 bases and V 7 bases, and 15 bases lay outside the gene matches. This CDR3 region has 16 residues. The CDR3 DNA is TGTGCCAGCAAGTCTTCGGGGGGGCGATCGACTGGGGAGCTGTTTTTT. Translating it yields CASKSSGGRSTGELFF.

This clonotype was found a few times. As DNA, the CDR3 is TGTGCCAGCAGCCAGATCCCTCGGAATACGCAGTATTTT. The encoded protein is CASSQIPRNTQYF. This chain connects TRBV14 to TRBJ2-3; D is unresolved. The CDR3 runs to 13 residues. Germline V gene lookup returns CDR1 SGHDN and CDR2 FVKESK. Trimming pared 3 bases from V and 7 bases from J, leaving 11 bases between. The variable domain in full, completed from reference TRBV14 and TRBJ2-3, reads EAGVTQFPSHSVIEKGQTVTLRCDPISGHDNLYWYRRVMGKEIKFLLHFVKESKQDESGMPNNRFLAERTGGTYSTLKVQPAELEDSGVYFCASSQIPRNTQYFGPGTRLTVL.

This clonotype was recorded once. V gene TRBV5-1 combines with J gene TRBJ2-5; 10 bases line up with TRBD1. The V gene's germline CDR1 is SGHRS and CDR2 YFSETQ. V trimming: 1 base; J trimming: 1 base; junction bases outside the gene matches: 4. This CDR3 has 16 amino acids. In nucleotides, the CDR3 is TGCGCCAGCAGCTTGCCGGACAGGGGGGTCCAAGAGACCCAGTACTTC. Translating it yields CASSLPDRGVQETQYF.

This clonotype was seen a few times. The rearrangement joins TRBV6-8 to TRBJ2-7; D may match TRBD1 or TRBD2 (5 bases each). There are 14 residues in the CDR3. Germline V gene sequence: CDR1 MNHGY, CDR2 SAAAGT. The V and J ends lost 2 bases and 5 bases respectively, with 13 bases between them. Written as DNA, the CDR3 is TGTGCCAGCAGTTACGGGGGAATCGGTCACGAGCAGTACTTC. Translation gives CASSYGGIGHEQYF.